This T cell receptor (beta chain) appears in the sequencing data of a study of control samples from healthy donors and cancer patients. The repertoire was sequenced with immunoSEQ multiplex PCR; TCRdb's copy has only in-frame clones and lacks some. The table has under 150,000 clones, roughly 84% seen once. The sequenced sample was blood. This sequence originates from a man between 40 and 49 years old in good health.

CDR3 nucleotides: TGTGCCTGGAACATCGGGTCTTATAATTCACCCCTCCACTTT. Translation gives CAWNIGSYNSPLHF. The genes are TRBV30 and TRBJ1-6; D is uncertain. CDR1 GTSNPN and CDR2 SVGIG come from the germline V gene (reference sequence). V was pared by 4 bases and J by 4 bases, with 11 bases between. The CDR3 is 14 residues long.